The present T cell receptor (beta chain) was sequenced within a study of blood T cells in healthy people across ages. Study-wide results and caveats: CMV infection status of these donors was not known. Across samples, TCR beta diversity tracked strongly with naive T cell percentage. Naive and antigen-experienced cells could not be conclusively compared, given unsorted PBMCs.

With respect to this clonotype: What it binds is not known.

Next came a second PCR, run for about 7 to 12 cycles, which used a sample-barcoded 5' primer along with a J-beta primer mix. A 12-random-nucleotide template-switch adaptor tagged each cDNA molecule. TCRdb reprocessed the 5' RACE reads via MiXCR and lists one record per CDR3 protein. The sample has some 670,000 distinct CDR3 sequences, 40% to 65% seen once. J lost 2 bases, V lost 4 bases, and 7 bases had no gene match. This CDR3 comprises 17 residues. CDR1 SEHNR and CDR2 FQNEAQ come from the germline V gene (reference sequence). Sequencing input: blood. This receptor was taken from a woman aged 80 or over in good health. The V call is TRBV7-9, the J call TRBJ2-2; the match to TRBD1 covers 10 bases. The CDR3 nucleotides are TGTGCCAGCAGCTCCCGGGACAGGGGATCCAACACCGGGGAGCTGTTTTTT. This gives the protein CASSSRDRGSNTGELFF.